This T cell receptor beta chain was profiled in a study of shared T cell receptors in the human thymus. The repertoire was sequenced with immunoSEQ multiplex PCR; TCRdb's copy has only in-frame clones and lacks some. The data contain about 730,000 clones, 70% to 90% of them singletons. J gave up 2 bases and V 5 bases, and 6 bases lay outside the gene matches. The CDR3 covers 14 residues. The germline V gene has CDR1 MNHNY and CDR2 SVGAGI (reference sequence). A further study also used this sample, focusing on human thymus T cells. This second study says: Thymic and blood repertoires seemed to favor certain V and J genes. Related work found strong thymic repertoire overlap between unrelated individuals.

The material sequenced was thymocytes. The sequence derives from a girl under three years old with a congenital heart defect. V and J are TRBV6-6 and TRBJ2-7, with TRBD1 identical over 7 bases. The CDR3: CASSGERGPYEQYF. DNA of the CDR3: TGTGCCAGCAGTGGAGAAAGGGGGCCCTACGAGCAGTACTTC.